The sequence of this TCR beta chain was determined in a study of T cell changes during pregnancy in multiple sclerosis. CDR1 SQVTM and CDR2 ANQGSEA come from the germline V gene. V lost 7 bases and J lost 2; bases outside the gene matches: 15. The CDR3 consists of 16 residues. The method was immunoSEQ multiplex PCR; TCRdb's version includes in-frame clones alone and lacks a portion of them. The table has 130,000 or so clones, around 93% seen once. The sequences come from peripheral blood, collected before pregnancy. The chain is built from TRBV29-1 and TRBJ1-2; TRBD1 aligns across 8 bases. This receptor was obtained from a female donor with multiple sclerosis, enrolled in a pregnancy study. The DNA of the CDR3 is TGCAGCGCCGAAGGGCAGGGACAGGTGGAGAACTATGGCTACACCTTC. Residues: CSAEGQGQVENYGYTF. Based on the CDR3 plus reference TRBV29-1 and TRBJ1-2, the full variable domain is SAVISQKPSRDICQRGTSLTIQCQVDSQVTMMFWYRQQPGQSLTLIATANQGSEATYESGFVIDKFPISRPNLTFSTLTVSNMSPEDSSIYLCSAEGQGQVENYGYTFGSGTRLTVV.